These T cell receptor beta chains were read from a single sample in a study of blood T cells in healthy people across ages. TCRdb reanalysed the 5' RACE reads using MiXCR and keeps one entry per CDR3 protein. Of 800,000 or so distinct CDR3 sequences in the sample, less than 60% were seen once. Sequencing used blood. Receptors were obtained from a man aged 80 or over in good health. Both conserved end residues are trimmed from each CDR3. The D gene is left open where the match is weak.

D	J	V	CDR3
NA	TRBJ2-1	TRBV20-1	SAPVVSFIGEQF
NA	TRBJ1-5	TRBV4-1	ASSQGRPPGYSNQPQH
TRBD1	TRBJ2-1	TRBV5-1	ASSLPDRVQF
NA	TRBJ2-5	TRBV5-1	ASSVASQETQY
NA	TRBJ2-1	TRBV9	ASSVGLREQF
NA	TRBJ2-1	TRBV20-1	SARLGEQF
NA	TRBJ2-1	TRBV5-1	ASSLTVHNEQF
TRBD2	TRBJ2-2	TRBV9	ASSGHWASGMNTGELF
NA	TRBJ2-3	TRBV7-2	ASSLELASTDTQY
NA	TRBJ2-3	TRBV7-3	ASSSYLSTDTQY
NA	NA	TRBV30	AWSKTAYEQY
TRBD1	TRBJ1-5	TRBV12-3/TRBV12-4	ASSLALGGTDYQPQH
NA	TRBJ2-4	TRBV3-1	ASSQYGVIEQY
NA	TRBJ2-1	TRBV29-1	SARGEAYIEQF
TRBD2	TRBJ2-3	TRBV11-3	ASSSSGGRDTQY
TRBD2	TRBJ2-1	TRBV12-3/TRBV12-4	ASSLYVTSHEQF
NA	TRBJ1-1	TRBV5-1	ASSSIRGSTEAF
TRBD1	TRBJ1-2	TRBV2	ASKGQGKGYGYT
TRBD1	TRBJ2-7	TRBV6-1	ASSAAGGFFDEQY
NA	TRBJ2-5	TRBV11-1	ASSWGGQQETQY
NA	TRBJ2-6	TRBV25-1	ASSETGANVLT
NA	TRBJ1-5	TRBV6-6	ASSYVDSNQPQH